The 20 T cell receptor beta chains in this list originate from one sample, sequenced in a study of T-cell memory formation after mild COVID-19. One entry per CDR3 protein, called by TCRdb with MiXCR from the 5' RACE reads. The sample shows tens of thousands of distinct CDR3 sequences, about 30% of them seen only once. The sample was PBMCs or a T cell subset sorted from them (not recorded which). Receptor source: a man younger than 35 who had mild COVID-19 (a few samples of this study predate the infection). Cell type and time point are not known.

The gene calls are TRBV12-3 or TRBV12-4 and TRBJ1-6, with D uncertain. V shed 3 bases and J shed 8 bases, with 5 bases lying between them. This CDR3 has 12 amino acids. The CDR3 loop reads CASSFRYSPLHF. The CDR3 DNA follows: TGTGCCAGCAGTTTTCGCTATTCACCCCTCCACTTT.

This clonotype has a handful of counts. This sequence joins TRBV4-2 and TRBJ2-3; D is undetermined. CDR1 and CDR2 from the germline V gene are LGHNA and YNFKEQ. The V gene lost 0 bases and the J gene lost 2 bases, with 0 bases spanning the gap. The length of the CDR3 is 12 residues. The CDR3 DNA is TGTGCCAGCAGCCAAGACACAGATACGCAGTATTTT. This gives the protein CASSQDTDTQYF.

This clonotype was detected only a few times. The genes are TRBV7-9 and TRBJ2-5; D gene uncertain. With 4 bases removed from V and 3 bases from J, the gap between germline ends came to 12 bases. Germline values: CDR1 SEHNR, CDR2 FQNEAQ (reference sequence). The CDR3 contains 14 residues. The CDR3, as DNA: TGTGCCAGCAGCTACGAGCCGACCGAAGAGACCCAGTACTTC. This encodes CASSYEPTEETQYF.

In its sample, this clonotype was seen many times. V is TRBV6-2 or TRBV6-3 and J is TRBJ2-3; TRBD2 agrees at 11 bases. In germline, CDR1 is MNHEY, CDR2 SVGEGT. This CDR3 is built from 16 residues. V lost 2 bases to trimming and J lost 4 bases; unmatched junction nucleotides: 5. Written as DNA, the CDR3 is TGTGCCAGCAGTTACGTGACTAGCGGGGAGTCAGATACGCAGTATTTT. Its translation is CASSYVTSGESDTQYF.

The chain joins TRBV4-1 to TRBJ2-3; no firm D call. The CDR3 totals 13 residues. Germline V CDR1 and CDR2: MGHRA, YSYEKL. Deletions cut 0 bases from V and 5 bases from J, with 6 bases between. The CDR3 is CASSQDRGDTQYF. The DNA of the CDR3 is TGCGCCAGCAGCCAAGATCGCGGAGATACGCAGTATTTT.

This clonotype was picked up a small number of times. J is TRBJ1-1 and V is TRBV29-1; 7 bases map to TRBD1. Germline V gene data show CDR1 as SQVTM and CDR2 as ANQGSEA. This CDR3 region has 13 residues. V lost 6 bases and J lost 1; bases outside the gene matches: 5. CDR3 sequence reads: CSVATGTNTEAFF. The CDR3 DNA sequence: TGCAGCGTCGCGACAGGGACGAACACTGAAGCTTTCTTT.

This clonotype came up many times. This chain joins TRBV5-1 and TRBJ1-5; tentative D call: TRBD1 (5 bases). The germline CDR1 and CDR2 sequences are SGHRS and YFSETQ. V lost 2 bases and J lost 4, with 7 bases in between. The CDR3 consists of 13 residues. CDR3: CASSLAGNQPQHF. For the CDR3, the DNA is TGCGCCAGCAGCTTAGCAGGGAATCAGCCCCAGCATTTT.

The chain joins TRBV27 to TRBJ2-3; 7 bases are shared with TRBD2. The V and J ends lost 5 bases and 5 bases, in that order; junction bases with no gene match: 7. This CDR3 is built from 14 residues. CDR1 MNHEY and CDR2 SMNVEV come from the germline V gene (reference sequence). For the CDR3, the DNA is TGTGCCAGCAGTCCCGGGGAGCGGGGAGATACGCAGTATTTT. It is translated as CASSPGERGDTQYF.

This clonotype came up a few times. The chain recombines TRBV19 with TRBJ2-1, with D tentatively TRBD1 (6 bases). Germline CDR1 LNHDA, CDR2 SQIVND (reference sequence). Trimming removed 3 bases at V and 7 bases at J, with 10 bases between. The CDR3 is 13 amino acids. CDR3 DNA: TGTGCCAGTAGTATCACGGACAGTAATGAGCAGTTCTTC. Amino acids: CASSITDSNEQFF.

V is TRBV19 and J is TRBJ2-2; maybe TRBD1 (5 bases). With 7 bases removed from V and 7 bases from J, the gap between germline ends came to 7 bases. Germline V CDR1 and CDR2: LNHDA, SQIVND (reference sequence). This CDR3 is built from 11 residues. CDR3 sequence: CASTGNGELFF. CDR3 nucleotide sequence: TGTGCCAGTACAGGGAACGGGGAGCTGTTTTTT.

This clonotype was detected only a few times. This chain links TRBV12-3 or TRBV12-4 with TRBJ1-1, with TRBD1 as a possible D gene (6 bases). The CDR3 runs 16 residues. V was pared by 4 bases and J by 4 bases, with 19 bases between. CDR3 DNA: TGTGCCAGCAGTTGGGGTAGAGGGGGGGCTGGCACTGAAGCTTTCTTT. This sequence encodes CASSWGRGGAGTEAFF.

The chain combines TRBV5-6 with TRBJ2-3; D possibly corresponds to TRBD2 (6 bases). The V gene lost 9 bases and the J gene lost 6 bases, with 17 bases spanning the gap. From germline, CDR1 is SGHDT and CDR2 YYEEEE. This CDR3 is 13 amino acids long. CDR3 DNA: TGTGCCACCGGCGGGCCTCGGGGGGATACGCAGTATTTT. Translating it yields CATGGPRGDTQYF.

The chain is built from TRBV4-1 and TRBJ2-7; 10 bases fit TRBD1. Germline lookup yields CDR1 MGHRA and CDR2 YSYEKL. The CDR3 contains 15 residues. The V and J ends lost 4 bases and 0 bases, in that order; junction bases with no gene match: 3. The CDR3 coding sequence is TGCGCCAGCAGCCCCTGGACAGGGGGCTCCTACGAGCAGTACTTC. Amino acids: CASSPWTGGSYEQYF.

This chain links TRBV7-6 with TRBJ2-3, with D unresolved. V shed 5 bases and J shed 4 bases, with 13 bases lying between them. The CDR3 is made up of 14 amino acids. CDR1 SGHVS and CDR2 FNYEAQ come from the germline V gene. CDR3 DNA sequence: TGTGCCAGCAGCGCACACACCGGGCCAGATACGCAGTATTTT. Amino acid sequence: CASSAHTGPDTQYF.

The chain joins TRBV20-1 to TRBJ2-4; no clear D gene. The length of the CDR3 is 12 residues. Germline V gene sequence: CDR1 DFQATT, CDR2 SNEGSKA (reference sequence). V was cut by 0 bases and J by 7 bases, with 7 bases left in between. CDR3 nucleotides: TGCAGTGCTAGAGAGCTGGGGAACATTCAGTACTTC. It yields the protein CSARELGNIQYF.

The table lists this clonotype with a few counts. V gene TRBV25-1 combines with J gene TRBJ1-2; no reliable D call. Between the trimmed V and J ends, which lost 3 bases and 4 bases, there was a span of 9 bases. The CDR3 sequence is 13 residues long. Germline V gene sequence: CDR1 MGHDK, CDR2 SYGVNS. The CDR3 is CASSDSGTYGYTF. The CDR3 bases are TGTGCCAGCAGTGATTCGGGAACCTATGGCTACACCTTC.

This clonotype was counted a single time. The V and J genes are TRBV4-3 and TRBJ2-6; D gene uncertain. Germline loops: CDR1 LGHNA, CDR2 YSLEER. Trimming pared 2 bases from V and 0 bases from J, leaving 5 bases between. This CDR3 is built from 15 residues. In DNA form, the CDR3 reads TGCGCCAGCAGCCAATTCAGCTCTGGGGCCAACGTCCTGACTTTC. Residues: CASSQFSSGANVLTF.

The V call is TRBV12-3 or TRBV12-4, the J call TRBJ2-1, with D perhaps given as TRBD1 or TRBD2 (5 bases each). The CDR3 has 12 amino acids. CDR3 loop: CASWGYGNEQFF. The CDR3 region has the DNA TGTGCTAGCTGGGGGTACGGCAATGAGCAGTTCTTC.

This clonotype appeared a few times. The CDR3 here is CASSLEGAPYGYTF. As DNA, the CDR3 is TGCGCCAGCAGCCTCGAGGGGGCTCCCTATGGCTACACCTTC. The chain employs TRBV5-1 and TRBJ1-2; TRBD1 agrees at 7 bases. The CDR3 is made up of 14 amino acids. V lost 4 bases, J lost 4 bases, and 7 bases stayed unmatched. The germline V gene encodes CDR1 SGHRS and CDR2 YFSETQ. Based on the CDR3 plus reference TRBV5-1 and TRBJ1-2, the full variable domain is KAGVTQTPRYLIKTRGQQVTLSCSPISGHRSVSWYQQTPGQGLQFLFEYFSETQRNKGNFPGRFSGRQFSNSRSEMNVSTLELGDSALYLCASSLEGAPYGYTFGSGTRLTVV.

This chain joins TRBV6-5 and TRBJ2-1; 8 bases agree with TRBD2. The CDR3 runs to 15 residues. With V trimmed by 0 bases and J by 6 bases, 4 bases remained unmatched. The V gene's germline CDR1 is MNHEY and CDR2 SVGAGI. Written as DNA, the CDR3 is TGTGCCAGCAGTTACTCGACTAGCGTTACCAATGAGCAGTTCTTC. This codes for CASSYSTSVTNEQFF.